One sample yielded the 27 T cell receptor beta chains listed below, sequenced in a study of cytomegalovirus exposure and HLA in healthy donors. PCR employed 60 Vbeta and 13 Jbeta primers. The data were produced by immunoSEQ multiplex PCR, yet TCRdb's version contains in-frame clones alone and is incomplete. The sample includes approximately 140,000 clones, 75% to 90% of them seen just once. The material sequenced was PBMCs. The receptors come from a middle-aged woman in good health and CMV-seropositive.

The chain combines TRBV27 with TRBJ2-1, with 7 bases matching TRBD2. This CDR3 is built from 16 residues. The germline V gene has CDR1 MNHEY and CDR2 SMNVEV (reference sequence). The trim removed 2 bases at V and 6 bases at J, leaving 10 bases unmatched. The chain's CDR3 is CASSLTSAPLFNEQFF. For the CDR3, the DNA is TGTGCCAGCAGTTTAACTAGCGCGCCCCTTTTCAATGAGCAGTTCTTC.

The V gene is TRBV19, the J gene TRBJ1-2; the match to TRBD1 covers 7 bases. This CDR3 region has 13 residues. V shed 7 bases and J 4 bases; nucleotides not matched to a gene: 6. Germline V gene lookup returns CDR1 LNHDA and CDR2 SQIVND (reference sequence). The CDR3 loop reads CASTPTGSYGYTF. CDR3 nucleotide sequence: TGTGCCAGTACCCCGACAGGGTCCTATGGCTACACCTTC.

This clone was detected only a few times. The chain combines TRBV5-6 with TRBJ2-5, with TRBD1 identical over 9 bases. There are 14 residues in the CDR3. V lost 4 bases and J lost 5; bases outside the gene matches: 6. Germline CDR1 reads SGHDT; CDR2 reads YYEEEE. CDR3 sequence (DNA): TGTGCCAGCAGCGAACAGGGGGCCGGGGAGACCCAGTACTTC. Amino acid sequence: CASSEQGAGETQYF.

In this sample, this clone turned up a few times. CDR3 loop: CASSFQGEHSYEQYF. CDR3 sequence (DNA): TGTGCCAGCAGTTTTCAGGGGGAGCACTCCTACGAGCAGTACTTC. The V call is TRBV28, the J call TRBJ2-7; 7 bases are shared with TRBD1. Unmatched junction bases numbered 5, after V lost 3 bases and J lost 0 bases. The germline CDR1 and CDR2 sequences are MDHEN and SYDVKM. The CDR3 has 15 amino acids.

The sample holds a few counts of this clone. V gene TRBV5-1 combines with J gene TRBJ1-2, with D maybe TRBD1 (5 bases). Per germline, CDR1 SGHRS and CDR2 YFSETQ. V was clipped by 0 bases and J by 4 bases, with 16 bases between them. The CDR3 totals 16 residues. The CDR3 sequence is CASSLGFGGKGYGYTF. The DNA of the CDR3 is TGCGCCAGCAGCTTGGGTTTCGGGGGTAAAGGCTATGGCTACACCTTC.

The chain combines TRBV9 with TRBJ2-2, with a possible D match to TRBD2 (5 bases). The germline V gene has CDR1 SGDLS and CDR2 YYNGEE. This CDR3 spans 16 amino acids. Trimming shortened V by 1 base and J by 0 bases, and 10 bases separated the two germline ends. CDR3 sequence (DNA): TGTGCCAGCAGCGTACTAGCACAAGCGAACACCGGGGAGCTGTTTTTT. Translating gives CASSVLAQANTGELFF. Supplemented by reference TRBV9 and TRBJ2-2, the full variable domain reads DSGVTQTPKHLITATGQRVTLRCSPRSGDLSVYWYQQSLDQGLQFLIQYYNGEERAKGNILERFSAQQFPDLHSELNLSSLELGDSALYFCASSVLAQANTGELFFGEGSRLTVL.

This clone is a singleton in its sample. CDR3 residues: CASSLAGGGTDTQYF. The CDR3 DNA reads as TGTGCCAGCAGCTTAGCGGGAGGGGGCACAGATACGCAGTATTTT. This chain connects TRBV5-4 to TRBJ2-3; TRBD2 agrees at 10 bases. The CDR3 spans 15 residues. Per germline, CDR1 SGHNT and CDR2 YYREEE (reference sequence). With 2 bases clipped from V and 1 base from J, the junction kept 1 base outside the gene matches.

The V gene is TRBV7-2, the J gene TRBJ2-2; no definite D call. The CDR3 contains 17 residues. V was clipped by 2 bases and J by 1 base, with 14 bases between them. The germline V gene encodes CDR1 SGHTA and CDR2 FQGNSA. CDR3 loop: CASSLSGSLLNTGELFF. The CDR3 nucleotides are TGTGCCAGCAGCTTATCCGGTTCGCTGTTGAACACCGGGGAGCTGTTTTTT. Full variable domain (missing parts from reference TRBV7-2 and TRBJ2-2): GAGVSQSPSNKVTEKGKDVELRCDPISGHTALYWYRQSLGQGLEFLIYFQGNSAPDKSGLPSDRFSAERTGGSVSTLTIQRTQQEDSAVYLCASSLSGSLLNTGELFFGEGSRLTVL.

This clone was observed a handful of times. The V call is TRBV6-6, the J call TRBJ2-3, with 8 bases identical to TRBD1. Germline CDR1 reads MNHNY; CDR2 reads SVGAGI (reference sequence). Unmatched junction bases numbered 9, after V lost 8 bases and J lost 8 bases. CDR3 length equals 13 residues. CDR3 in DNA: TGTGCCAGCCAAGGGACAGGTCCACGTACGCAGTATTTT. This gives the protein CASQGTGPRTQYF.

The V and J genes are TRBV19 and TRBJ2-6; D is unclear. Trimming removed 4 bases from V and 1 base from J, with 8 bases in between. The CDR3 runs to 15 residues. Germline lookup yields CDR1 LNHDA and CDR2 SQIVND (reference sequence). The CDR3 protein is CASSNTRSGANVLTF. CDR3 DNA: TGTGCCAGTAGTAACACCCGTTCTGGGGCCAACGTCCTGACTTTC.

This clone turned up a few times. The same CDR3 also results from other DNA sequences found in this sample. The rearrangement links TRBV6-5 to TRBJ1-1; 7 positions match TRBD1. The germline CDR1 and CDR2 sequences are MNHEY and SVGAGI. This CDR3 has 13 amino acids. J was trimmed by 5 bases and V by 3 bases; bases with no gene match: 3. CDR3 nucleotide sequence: TGTGCCAGCAGTTATGGCAGGGGGACTGAAGCTTTCTTT. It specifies CASSYGRGTEAFF.

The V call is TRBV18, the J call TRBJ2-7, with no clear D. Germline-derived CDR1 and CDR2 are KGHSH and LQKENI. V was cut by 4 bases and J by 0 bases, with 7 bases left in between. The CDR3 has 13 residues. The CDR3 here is CASSLQDSYEQYF. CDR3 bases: TGTGCCAGCTCACTCCAGGACTCCTACGAGCAGTACTTC.

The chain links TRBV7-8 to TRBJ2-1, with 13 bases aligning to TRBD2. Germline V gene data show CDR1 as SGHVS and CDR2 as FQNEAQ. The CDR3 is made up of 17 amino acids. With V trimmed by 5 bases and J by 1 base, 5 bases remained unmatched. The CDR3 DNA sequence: TGTGCCAGCAGCCCCAAACTAGCGGGGGGGTCCTACAATGAGCAGTTCTTC. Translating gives CASSPKLAGGSYNEQFF.

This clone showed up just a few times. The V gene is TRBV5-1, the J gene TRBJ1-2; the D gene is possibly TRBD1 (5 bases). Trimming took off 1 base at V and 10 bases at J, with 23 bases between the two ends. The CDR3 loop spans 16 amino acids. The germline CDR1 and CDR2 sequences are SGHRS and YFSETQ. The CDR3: CASSLWGVNDEGDYTF. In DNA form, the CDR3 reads TGCGCCAGCAGCTTGTGGGGGGTTAATGACGAGGGCGACTACACCTTC. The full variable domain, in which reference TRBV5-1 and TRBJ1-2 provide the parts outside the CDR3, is KAGVTQTPRYLIKTRGQQVTLSCSPISGHRSVSWYQQTPGQGLQFLFEYFSETQRNKGNFPGRFSGRQFSNSRSEMNVSTLELGDSALYLCASSLWGVNDEGDYTFGSGTRLTVV.

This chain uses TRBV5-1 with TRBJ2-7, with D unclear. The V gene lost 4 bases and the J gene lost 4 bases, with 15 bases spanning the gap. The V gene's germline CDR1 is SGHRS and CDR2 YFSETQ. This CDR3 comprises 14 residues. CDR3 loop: CASSHAGSLYEQYF. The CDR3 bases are TGCGCCAGCAGCCACGCCGGGTCTTTATACGAGCAGTACTTC.

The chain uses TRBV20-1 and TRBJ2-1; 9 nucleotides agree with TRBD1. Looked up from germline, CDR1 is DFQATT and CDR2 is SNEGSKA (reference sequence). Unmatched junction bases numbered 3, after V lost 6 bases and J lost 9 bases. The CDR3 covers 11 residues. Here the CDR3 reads CSAYRGREQFF. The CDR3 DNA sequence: TGCAGTGCGTACAGGGGGCGTGAGCAGTTCTTC.

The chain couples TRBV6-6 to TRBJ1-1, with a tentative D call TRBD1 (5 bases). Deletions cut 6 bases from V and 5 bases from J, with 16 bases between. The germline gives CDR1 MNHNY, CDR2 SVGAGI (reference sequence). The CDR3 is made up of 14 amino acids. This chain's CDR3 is CASRGIRGTTEAFF. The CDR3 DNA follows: TGTGCCAGCAGGGGGATTAGGGGCACGACTGAAGCTTTCTTT.

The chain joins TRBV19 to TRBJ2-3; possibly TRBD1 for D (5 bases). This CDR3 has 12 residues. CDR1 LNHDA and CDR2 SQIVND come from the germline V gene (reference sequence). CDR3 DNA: TGTGCGACCCAATGGGGCCGTGATACGCAGTATTTT. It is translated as CATQWGRDTQYF.

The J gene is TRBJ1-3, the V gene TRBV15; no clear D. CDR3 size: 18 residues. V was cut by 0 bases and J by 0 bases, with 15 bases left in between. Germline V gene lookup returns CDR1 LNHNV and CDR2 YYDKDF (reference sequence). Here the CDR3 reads CATSRDPTRKLSGNTIYF. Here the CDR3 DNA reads TGTGCCACCAGCAGAGATCCCACCCGTAAACTCTCTGGAAACACCATATATTTT.

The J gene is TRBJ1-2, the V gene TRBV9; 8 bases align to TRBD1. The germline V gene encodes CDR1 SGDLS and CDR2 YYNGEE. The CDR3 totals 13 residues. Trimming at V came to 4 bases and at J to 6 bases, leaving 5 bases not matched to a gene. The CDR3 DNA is TGTGCCAGCAGCAAAGGACAGGGAGATGGCTACACCTTC. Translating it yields CASSKGQGDGYTF.

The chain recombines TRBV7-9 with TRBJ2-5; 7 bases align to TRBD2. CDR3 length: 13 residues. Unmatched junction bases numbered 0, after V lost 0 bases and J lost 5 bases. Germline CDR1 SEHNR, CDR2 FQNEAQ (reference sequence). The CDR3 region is CASSLAGGETQYF. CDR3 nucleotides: TGTGCCAGCAGCTTAGCGGGGGGGGAGACCCAGTACTTC.

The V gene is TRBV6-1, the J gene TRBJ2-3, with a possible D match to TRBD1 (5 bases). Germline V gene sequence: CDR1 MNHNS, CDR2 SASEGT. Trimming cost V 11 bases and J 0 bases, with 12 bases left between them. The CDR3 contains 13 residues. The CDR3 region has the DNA TGTGCCGGTAGACAGTTAAGCACAGATACGCAGTATTTT. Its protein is CAGRQLSTDTQYF.

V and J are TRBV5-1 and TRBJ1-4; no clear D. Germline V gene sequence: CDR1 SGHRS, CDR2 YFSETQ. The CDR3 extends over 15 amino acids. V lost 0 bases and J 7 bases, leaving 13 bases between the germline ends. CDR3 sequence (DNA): TGCGCCAGCAGCTTGGTAGGAGCGGGTCTTGAAAAACTGTTTTTT. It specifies CASSLVGAGLEKLFF.

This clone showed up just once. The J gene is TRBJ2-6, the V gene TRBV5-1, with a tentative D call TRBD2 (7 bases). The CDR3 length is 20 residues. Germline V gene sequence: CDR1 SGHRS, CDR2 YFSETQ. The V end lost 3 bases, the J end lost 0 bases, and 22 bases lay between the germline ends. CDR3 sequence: CASSSLGGRGYRSGANVLTF. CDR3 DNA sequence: TGCGCCAGCAGCTCACTGGGGGGGCGGGGGTACCGCTCTGGGGCCAACGTCCTGACTTTC.

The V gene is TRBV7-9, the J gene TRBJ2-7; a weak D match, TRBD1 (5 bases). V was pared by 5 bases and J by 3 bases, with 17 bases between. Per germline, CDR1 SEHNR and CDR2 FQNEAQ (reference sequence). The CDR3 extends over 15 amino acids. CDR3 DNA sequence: TGTGCCAGCAGCCATGGGGCGGTTCGGCTCTACGAGCAGTACTTC. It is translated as CASSHGAVRLYEQYF.

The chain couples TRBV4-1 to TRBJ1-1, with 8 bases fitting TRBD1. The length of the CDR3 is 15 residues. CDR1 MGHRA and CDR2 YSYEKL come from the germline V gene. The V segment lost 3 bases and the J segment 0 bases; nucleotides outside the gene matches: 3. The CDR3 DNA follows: TGCGCCAGCAGCCAGCCGGACAGGGTGAACACTGAAGCTTTCTTT. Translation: CASSQPDRVNTEAFF.

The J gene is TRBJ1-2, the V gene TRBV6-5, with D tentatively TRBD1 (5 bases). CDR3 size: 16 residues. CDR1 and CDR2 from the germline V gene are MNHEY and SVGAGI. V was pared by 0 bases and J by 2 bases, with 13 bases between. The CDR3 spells CASSYSVGERNYGYTF. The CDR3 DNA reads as TGTGCCAGCAGTTACTCGGTAGGGGAAAGGAACTATGGCTACACCTTC.